In its sample, the clone carrying this T cell receptor beta chain ranks as large (0.1 to 1%). The antigen remains undetermined. The data were produced by immunoSEQ multiplex PCR, yet TCRdb's version contains in-frame clones alone and is incomplete. The profile shows 55,000 or so clones, about 80% of them singletons. The sample originates from a study of radiotherapy plus CTLA-4 blockade in lung cancer. Each patient with chemo-refractory metastatic non-small-cell lung cancer was treated with focal radiation plus CTLA-4 blockade using ipilimumab. V lost 4 bases and J lost 5, with 8 bases in between. The CDR3 is 12 residues long. Germline lookup yields CDR1 LGHNA and CDR2 YSLEER. General observations from the study: Following radiotherapy plus ipilimumab, tumor-derived TCR clones expanded in the blood.

This receptor was taken from a human donor with non-small cell lung cancer whose response to radiotherapy plus ipilimumab could not be evaluated. The V and J genes are TRBV4-3 and TRBJ1-1; no definite D call. The sequencing here drew on peripheral blood, taken from a patient treated with radiotherapy plus ipilimumab. CDR3 DNA sequence: TGCGCCAGCAGCCGAGGAGAGACTGAAGCTTTCTTT. Amino acid sequence: CASSRGETEAFF.